This is a list of T cell receptor beta chains from one sample in a study of blood T cell repertoires in COVID-19. Here immunoSEQ multiplex PCR was the method, and the copy in TCRdb shows in-frame clones only, minus some. This table has hundreds of thousands of clones, over 75% appearing once. The source material was PBMCs or T cells enriched from blood (not recorded which). The origin of the receptors is a man in his thirties or forties with acute COVID-19. CDR3s include the opening cysteine and the closing phenylalanine or tryptophan. Each record gives: clone size, V gene, J gene, D gene, CDR3 protein, CDR3 DNA. The D gene is left open where the match is weak. Expanded clones are given a class, and other clones once, few, many or no size at all.

clone_size: -; v_call: TRBV5-3; j_call: TRBJ1-4; d_call: -; cdr3_aa: CARSLVSVGLLFF; cdr3_nt: TGTGCCAGAAGCTTGGTCTCCGTCGGGTTACTGTTTTTT
clone_size: -; v_call: TRBV7-2; j_call: TRBJ1-2; d_call: TRBD1; cdr3_aa: CASSLNTGQGLYGYTF; cdr3_nt: TGTGCCAGCAGCTTAAATACGGGACAGGGATTATATGGCTACACCTTC
clone_size: -; v_call: TRBV27; j_call: TRBJ1-1; d_call: -; cdr3_aa: CASSSRWTEAFF; cdr3_nt: TGTGCCAGCAGTTCCCGGTGGACTGAAGCTTTCTTT
clone_size: -; v_call: TRBV29-1; j_call: TRBJ1-1; d_call: -; cdr3_aa: CSATGLNTEAFF; cdr3_nt: TGCAGCGCCACAGGGTTGAACACTGAAGCTTTCTTT
clone_size: -; v_call: TRBV10-3; j_call: TRBJ2-1; d_call: -; cdr3_aa: CAIRARDEQFF; cdr3_nt: TGTGCCATCAGGGCGCGGGACGAGCAGTTCTTC
clone_size: -; v_call: TRBV6-5; j_call: TRBJ1-1; d_call: -; cdr3_aa: CASSYMEGWGNTEAFF; cdr3_nt: TGTGCCAGCAGTTACATGGAGGGATGGGGAAACACTGAAGCTTTCTTT
clone_size: -; v_call: TRBV21-1; j_call: TRBJ2-2; d_call: -; cdr3_aa: CASSKLRGTDTGELFF; cdr3_nt: TGTGCCAGCAGCAAATTAAGGGGAACGGACACCGGGGAGCTGTTTTTT
clone_size: few; v_call: TRBV6-6; j_call: TRBJ1-5; d_call: -; cdr3_aa: CASSEGQPQHF; cdr3_nt: TGTGCCAGCAGCGAGGGCCAGCCCCAGCATTTT
clone_size: -; v_call: TRBV6-4; j_call: TRBJ1-1; d_call: TRBD1; cdr3_aa: CASSAGGSEAFF; cdr3_nt: TGTGCCAGCAGTGCAGGGGGTTCTGAAGCTTTCTTT
clone_size: -; v_call: TRBV29-1; j_call: TRBJ1-2; d_call: -; cdr3_aa: CSVSRGAGYTF; cdr3_nt: TGCAGCGTTAGCCGGGGGGCTGGCTACACCTTC
clone_size: once; v_call: TRBV3-1/TRBV3-2; j_call: TRBJ1-1; d_call: -; cdr3_aa: CASSQGGANTEAFF; cdr3_nt: TGTGCCAGCAGCCAGGGGGGAGCCAACACTGAAGCTTTCTTT
clone_size: -; v_call: TRBV28; j_call: TRBJ1-4; d_call: -; cdr3_aa: CASSLSGRTNEKLFF; cdr3_nt: TGTGCCAGCAGTTTATCAGGGCGGACTAATGAAAAACTGTTTTTT
clone_size: -; v_call: TRBV2; j_call: TRBJ1-2; d_call: TRBD1; cdr3_aa: CASSEGQNRGRYGYTF; cdr3_nt: TGTGCCAGCAGTGAAGGGCAAAACAGGGGGCGATATGGCTACACCTTC
clone_size: -; v_call: TRBV27; j_call: TRBJ2-1; d_call: TRBD1; cdr3_aa: CASSLGWGQGAVDEQFF; cdr3_nt: TGTGCCAGCAGTTTGGGCTGGGGACAGGGGGCCGTAGATGAGCAGTTCTTC
clone_size: few; v_call: TRBV28; j_call: TRBJ1-1; d_call: -; cdr3_aa: CASSSLYRNTEAFF; cdr3_nt: TGTGCCAGCAGTTCGTTGTACAGGAACACTGAAGCTTTCTTT
clone_size: -; v_call: TRBV7-6; j_call: TRBJ1-2; d_call: -; cdr3_aa: CASSLEGGTGYTF; cdr3_nt: TGTGCCAGCAGCTTAGAAGGGGGTACCGGCTACACCTTC
clone_size: -; v_call: TRBV5-1; j_call: TRBJ2-3; d_call: TRBD2; cdr3_aa: CASSSPGLAIDTQYF; cdr3_nt: TGCGCCAGCAGCTCACCGGGACTAGCGATAGATACGCAGTATTTT
clone_size: -; v_call: TRBV7-3; j_call: TRBJ2-3; d_call: TRBD1; cdr3_aa: CASSVDRSDTQYF; cdr3_nt: TGTGCCAGCAGCGTGGACAGGTCGGATACGCAGTATTTT
clone_size: -; v_call: TRBV6-5; j_call: TRBJ2-7; d_call: -; cdr3_aa: CASVSSYSYEQYF; cdr3_nt: TGTGCCAGCGTTTCGAGTTACTCCTACGAGCAGTACTTC
clone_size: -; v_call: TRBV5-1; j_call: TRBJ2-5; d_call: TRBD1; cdr3_aa: CASSLPQGAGETQYF; cdr3_nt: TGCGCCAGCAGCTTGCCACAGGGGGCCGGGGAGACCCAGTACTTC
clone_size: -; v_call: TRBV3-1/TRBV3-2; j_call: TRBJ1-1; d_call: -; cdr3_aa: CASSQALYTEAFF; cdr3_nt: TGTGCCAGCAGCCAAGCCCTATACACTGAAGCTTTCTTT
clone_size: -; v_call: TRBV5-5; j_call: TRBJ2-2; d_call: TRBD2; cdr3_aa: CASSRTSGGANTGELFF; cdr3_nt: TGTGCCAGCAGCAGGACTAGCGGGGGGGCGAACACCGGGGAGCTGTTTTTT
clone_size: -; v_call: TRBV6-2/TRBV6-3; j_call: TRBJ2-5; d_call: -; cdr3_aa: CASSYGLQETQYF; cdr3_nt: TGTGCCAGCAGTTACGGACTACAAGAGACCCAGTACTTC
clone_size: -; v_call: TRBV5-6; j_call: TRBJ2-4; d_call: TRBD1; cdr3_aa: CASSDPAGTGGNIQYF; cdr3_nt: TGTGCCAGCAGTGATCCCGCCGGGACAGGGGGAAACATTCAGTACTTC
clone_size: -; v_call: TRBV10-3; j_call: TRBJ1-2; d_call: -; cdr3_aa: CAISDPGGYTF; cdr3_nt: TGTGCCATCAGTGACCCGGGTGGCTACACCTTC
clone_size: -; v_call: TRBV19; j_call: TRBJ1-2; d_call: TRBD1; cdr3_aa: CASSMTGIYGYTF; cdr3_nt: TGTGCCAGTAGTATGACAGGGATCTATGGCTACACCTTC
clone_size: -; v_call: TRBV4-1; j_call: TRBJ1-2; d_call: TRBD1; cdr3_aa: CASGPPGQGWEGYTF; cdr3_nt: TGCGCCAGCGGCCCCCCGGGACAGGGGTGGGAAGGCTACACCTTC
clone_size: -; v_call: TRBV12-3/TRBV12-4; j_call: TRBJ1-4; d_call: TRBD1; cdr3_aa: CASSHGTAEELFF; cdr3_nt: TGTGCCAGCAGTCACGGGACAGCTGAGGAACTGTTTTTT
clone_size: -; v_call: TRBV10-2; j_call: TRBJ1-2; d_call: -; cdr3_aa: CASSETTGYNYGYTF; cdr3_nt: TGCGCCAGCAGTGAGACAACAGGGTATAACTATGGCTACACCTTC
clone_size: -; v_call: TRBV2; j_call: TRBJ2-3; d_call: -; cdr3_aa: CASQEWGVRNTQYF; cdr3_nt: TGTGCCAGCCAGGAGTGGGGGGTGAGAAATACGCAGTATTTT
clone_size: -; v_call: TRBV15; j_call: TRBJ1-6; d_call: TRBD1; cdr3_aa: CATSSPPGGGNSPLHF; cdr3_nt: TGTGCCACCAGCAGCCCTCCAGGGGGCGGTAATTCACCCCTCCACTTT
clone_size: -; v_call: TRBV28; j_call: TRBJ1-5; d_call: -; cdr3_aa: CASSLSWIKPGQPQHF; cdr3_nt: TGTGCCAGCAGTTTAAGTTGGATCAAGCCGGGTCAGCCCCAGCATTTT
clone_size: -; v_call: TRBV10-3; j_call: TRBJ1-5; d_call: -; cdr3_aa: CAISARDDQPQHF; cdr3_nt: TGTGCCATCAGTGCCCGGGATGATCAGCCCCAGCATTTT
clone_size: -; v_call: TRBV11-2; j_call: TRBJ2-7; d_call: TRBD1; cdr3_aa: CASSIRDRVTYEQYF; cdr3_nt: TGTGCCAGCAGTATCCGGGACAGGGTCACCTACGAGCAGTACTTC
clone_size: -; v_call: TRBV11-2; j_call: TRBJ1-1; d_call: TRBD1; cdr3_aa: CASSFMQGAGTEAFF; cdr3_nt: TGTGCCAGCAGTTTTATGCAGGGGGCAGGGACTGAAGCTTTCTTT
clone_size: few; v_call: TRBV7-9; j_call: TRBJ1-2; d_call: -; cdr3_aa: CASSSRGHYGYTF; cdr3_nt: TGTGCCAGCAGCTCCAGGGGCCACTATGGCTACACCTTC
clone_size: -; v_call: TRBV10-1; j_call: TRBJ1-1; d_call: -; cdr3_aa: CASSESGRDYEAFF; cdr3_nt: TGCGCCAGCAGTGAGTCTGGCAGGGATTATGAAGCTTTCTTT
clone_size: -; v_call: TRBV9; j_call: TRBJ2-3; d_call: -; cdr3_aa: CASSALGRLDTDTQYF; cdr3_nt: TGTGCCAGCAGCGCCCTCGGGAGACTAGACACAGATACGCAGTATTTT
clone_size: once; v_call: TRBV5-1; j_call: TRBJ2-1; d_call: -; cdr3_aa: CASSVDSTYNEQFF; cdr3_nt: TGCGCCAGCAGCGTAGACAGCACCTACAATGAGCAGTTCTTC
clone_size: -; v_call: TRBV2; j_call: TRBJ2-5; d_call: TRBD2; cdr3_aa: CASSEARGGVSQYF; cdr3_nt: TGTGCCAGCAGTGAGGCTCGGGGGGGAGTCTCCCAGTACTTC
clone_size: few; v_call: TRBV9; j_call: TRBJ2-2; d_call: -; cdr3_aa: CASSLTGTGGELFF; cdr3_nt: TGTGCCAGCAGCCTAACAGGGACGGGCGGGGAGCTGTTTTTT